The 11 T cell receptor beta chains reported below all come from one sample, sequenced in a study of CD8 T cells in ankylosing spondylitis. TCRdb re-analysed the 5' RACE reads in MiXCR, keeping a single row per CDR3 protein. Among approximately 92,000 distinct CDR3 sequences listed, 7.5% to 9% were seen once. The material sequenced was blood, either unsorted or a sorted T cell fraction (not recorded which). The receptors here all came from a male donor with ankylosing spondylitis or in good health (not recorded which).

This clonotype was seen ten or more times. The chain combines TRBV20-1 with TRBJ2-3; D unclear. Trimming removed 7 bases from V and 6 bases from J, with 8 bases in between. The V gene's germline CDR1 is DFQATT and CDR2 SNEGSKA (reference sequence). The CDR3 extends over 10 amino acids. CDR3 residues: CSGIEDTQYF. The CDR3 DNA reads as TGCAGTGGCATTGAGGATACGCAGTATTTT.

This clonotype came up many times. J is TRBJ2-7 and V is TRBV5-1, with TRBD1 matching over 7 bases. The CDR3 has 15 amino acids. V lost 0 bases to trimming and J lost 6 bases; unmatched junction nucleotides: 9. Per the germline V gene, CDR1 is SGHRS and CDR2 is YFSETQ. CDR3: CASSLGQGLLLEQYF. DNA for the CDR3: TGCGCCAGCAGCTTGGGACAGGGCCTCCTCCTCGAGCAGTACTTC. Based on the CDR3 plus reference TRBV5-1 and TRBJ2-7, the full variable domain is KAGVTQTPRYLIKTRGQQVTLSCSPISGHRSVSWYQQTPGQGLQFLFEYFSETQRNKGNFPGRFSGRQFSNSRSEMNVSTLELGDSALYLCASSLGQGLLLEQYFGPGTRLTVT.

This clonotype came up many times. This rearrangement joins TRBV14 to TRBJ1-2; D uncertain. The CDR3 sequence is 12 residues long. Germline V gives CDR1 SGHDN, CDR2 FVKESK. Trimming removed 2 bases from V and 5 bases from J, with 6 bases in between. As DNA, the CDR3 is TGTGCCAGCAGCCAACTTGGATATGGCTACACCTTC. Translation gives CASSQLGYGYTF.

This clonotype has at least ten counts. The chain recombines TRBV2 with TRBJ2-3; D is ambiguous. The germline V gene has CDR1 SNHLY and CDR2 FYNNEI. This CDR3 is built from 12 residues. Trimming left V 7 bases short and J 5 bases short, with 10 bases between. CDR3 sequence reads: CASTPLGDTQYF. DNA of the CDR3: TGTGCCAGCACTCCATTGGGAGATACGCAGTATTTT.

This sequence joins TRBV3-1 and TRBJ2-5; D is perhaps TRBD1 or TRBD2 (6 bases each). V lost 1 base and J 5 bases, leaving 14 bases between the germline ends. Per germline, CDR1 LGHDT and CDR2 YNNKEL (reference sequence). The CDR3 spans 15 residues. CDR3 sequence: CASSQVLARGETQYF. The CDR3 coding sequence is TGTGCCAGCAGCCAAGTGCTAGCGAGGGGGGAGACCCAGTACTTC.

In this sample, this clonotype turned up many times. The CDR3 nucleotides are TGCAGCGTTGGCCCTGCCCGGCAGGGGAACACTGAAGCTTTCTTT. Amino acid sequence: CSVGPARQGNTEAFF. This chain joins TRBV29-1 and TRBJ1-1, with a weak D call TRBD1 (5 bases). This CDR3 is built from 15 residues. Germline V gives CDR1 SQVTM, CDR2 ANQGSEA. Trimming removed 4 bases at V and 1 base at J, with 16 bases between.

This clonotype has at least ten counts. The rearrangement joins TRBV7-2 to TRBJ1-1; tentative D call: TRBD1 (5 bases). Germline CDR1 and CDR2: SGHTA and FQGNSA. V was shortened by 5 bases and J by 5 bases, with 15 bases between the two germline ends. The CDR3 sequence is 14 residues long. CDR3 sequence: CASSLGTARTEAFF. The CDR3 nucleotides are TGTGCCAGCAGCCTAGGGACGGCAAGGACTGAAGCTTTCTTT. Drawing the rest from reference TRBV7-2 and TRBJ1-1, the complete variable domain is GAGVSQSPSNKVTEKGKDVELRCDPISGHTALYWYRQSLGQGLEFLIYFQGNSAPDKSGLPSDRFSAERTGGSVSTLTIQRTQQEDSAVYLCASSLGTARTEAFFGQGTRLTVV.

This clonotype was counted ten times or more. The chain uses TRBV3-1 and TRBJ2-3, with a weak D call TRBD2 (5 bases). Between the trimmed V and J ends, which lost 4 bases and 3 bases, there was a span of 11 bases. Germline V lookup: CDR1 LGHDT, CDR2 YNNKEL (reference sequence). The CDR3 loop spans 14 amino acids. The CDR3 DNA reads TGTGCCAGCAGCCCTTGGACTGGGACAGATACGCAGTATTTT. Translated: CASSPWTGTDTQYF.

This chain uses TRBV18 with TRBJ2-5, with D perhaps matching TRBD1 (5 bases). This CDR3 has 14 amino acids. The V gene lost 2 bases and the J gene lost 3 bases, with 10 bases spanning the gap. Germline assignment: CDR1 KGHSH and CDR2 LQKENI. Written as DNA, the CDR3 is TGTGCCAGCTCACCAATGATAGGGGAAGAGACCCAGTACTTC. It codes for CASSPMIGEETQYF.

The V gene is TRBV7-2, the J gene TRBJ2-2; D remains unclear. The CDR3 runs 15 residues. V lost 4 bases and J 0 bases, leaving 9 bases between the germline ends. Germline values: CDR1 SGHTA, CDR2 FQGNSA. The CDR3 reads CASSSTDANTGELFF. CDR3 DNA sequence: TGTGCCAGCAGCTCCACCGACGCGAACACCGGGGAGCTGTTTTTT. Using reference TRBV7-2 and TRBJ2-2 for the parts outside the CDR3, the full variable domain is GAGVSQSPSNKVTEKGKDVELRCDPISGHTALYWYRQSLGQGLEFLIYFQGNSAPDKSGLPSDRFSAERTGGSVSTLTIQRTQQEDSAVYLCASSSTDANTGELFFGEGSRLTVL.

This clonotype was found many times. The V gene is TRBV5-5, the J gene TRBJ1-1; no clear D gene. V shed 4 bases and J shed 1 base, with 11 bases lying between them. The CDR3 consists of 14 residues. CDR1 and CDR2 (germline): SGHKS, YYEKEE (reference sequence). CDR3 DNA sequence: TGTGCCAGCAGCGCGAGGGTGCAGAACACTGAAGCTTTCTTT. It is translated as CASSARVQNTEAFF.